The 30 T cell receptor beta chains below come from one sample, sequenced in a study of radiation and T cells in renal cell carcinoma. Time point noted: blood 4 weeks post-SBRT, at nephrectomy. This sample's treatment: 15 Gy SBRT to primary tumor, nephrectomy 4 weeks later. Some clones are missing from TCRdb's copy, which holds only in-frame ones; the method was immunoSEQ multiplex PCR. In the table there are 75,000 to 95,000 clones, around 85% of which are singletons. The material was blood, obtained from a patient whose treatment included radiotherapy and nephrectomy. These receptors originate from a man between 45 and 60 years old with renal cell carcinoma.

This clone was recorded a few times. J is TRBJ1-5 and V is TRBV21-1; the table's D call TRBD1 went unverified against the DNA. TRBV21-1 is labeled a pseudogene. This CDR3 spans 14 amino acids. This chain's CDR3 is CATGGGQEYQPQHF. In nucleotides, the CDR3 is TGTGCCACCGGAGGGGGACAGGAGTATCAGCCCCAGCATTTT.

The J gene is TRBJ2-5, the V gene TRBV2; no clear D. Trimming removed 7 bases at V and 1 base at J, with 4 bases between. The CDR3 extends over 11 amino acids. Germline lookup yields CDR1 SNHLY and CDR2 FYNNEI. The CDR3 loop reads CASKSQETQYF. CDR3 sequence (DNA): TGTGCCAGCAAATCCCAAGAGACCCAGTACTTC.

This clone was recorded only once. The chain joins TRBV5-6 to TRBJ1-2, with unresolved D. This CDR3 region has 15 residues. The ends were cut back, 0 bases at V and 4 bases at J, with 13 bases in the middle. Germline V gene data show CDR1 as SGHDT and CDR2 as YYEEEE. CDR3 DNA sequence: TGTGCCAGCAGCTTGGGGTACACCCAGGCCTATGGCTACACCTTC. This translates into CASSLGYTQAYGYTF.

The chain employs TRBV23-1 and TRBJ2-2; D is uncertain. TRBV23-1 is treated as an ORF (open reading frame) with a function not yet certain. V lost 11 bases and J lost 6, with 13 bases in between. This CDR3 comprises 12 residues. The CDR3 reads CAFPLAPGELFF. CDR3 in DNA: TGCGCCTTTCCCCTGGCCCCCGGGGAGCTGTTTTTT.

The chain couples TRBV5-4 to TRBJ2-5; TRBD1 might be the D (5 bases). CDR3 length: 13 residues. Germline V gives CDR1 SGHNT, CDR2 YYREEE (reference sequence). V was cut by 8 bases and J by 1 base, with 12 bases left in between. The CDR3 loop is CASSGPTQETQYF. CDR3 in DNA: TGTGCCAGTTCAGGGCCTACCCAAGAGACCCAGTACTTC.

This chain links TRBV5-1 with TRBJ2-1; D is unresolved. This CDR3 is 14 amino acids long. Trimming removed 5 bases at V and 5 bases at J, with 14 bases between. Germline lookup yields CDR1 SGHRS and CDR2 YFSETQ. The CDR3 DNA sequence: TGCGCCAGCAGTCAAATTCCGGCCGACAATGAGCAGTTCTTC. Protein sequence: CASSQIPADNEQFF.

The chain carries TRBV6-5 and TRBJ1-2; D is possibly TRBD1 (5 bases). V lost 6 bases, J lost 5 bases, and 16 bases lay in between. The length of the CDR3 is 14 residues. Germline-derived CDR1 and CDR2 are MNHEY and SVGAGI. CDR3 sequence: CASSPFARAYGYTF. The CDR3, as DNA: TGTGCCAGCAGCCCTTTCGCCAGGGCATATGGCTACACCTTC.

This chain links TRBV15 with TRBJ2-7, with 7 nucleotides matching TRBD2. The CDR3 has 14 amino acids. Germline CDR1 reads LNHNV; CDR2 reads YYDKDF (reference sequence). Losses at the gene ends were 1 base for V and 5 bases for J; bases not matched to a gene: 5. CDR3 DNA: TGTGCCACCAGCAGAGGGGAGGGCAGCCACGAGCAGTACTTC. This encodes CATSRGEGSHEQYF.

This chain links TRBV11-3 with TRBJ1-1, with D hard to call. V gave up 5 bases and J gave up 0 bases, with 13 bases separating them. The CDR3 length is 15 residues. Germline CDR1 reads SGHNT; CDR2 reads YENEEA. In DNA, the CDR3 is TGTGCCAGCAGCCCGTCAGCAGGATTGAACACTGAAGCTTTCTTT. It translates to CASSPSAGLNTEAFF.

The chain couples TRBV18 to TRBJ1-3, with D hard to call. The CDR3 extends over 16 amino acids. Germline CDR1 KGHSH, CDR2 LQKENI. The ends were cut back, 3 bases at V and 8 bases at J, with 20 bases in the middle. As DNA, the CDR3 is TGTGCCAGCTCACCGCTGACTCCGGGAATGGCTGACACCATATATTTT. Translated, it gives CASSPLTPGMADTIYF.

The rearrangement joins TRBV10-1 to TRBJ1-4; TRBD1 is a possible D gene (6 bases). Trimming cost V 6 bases and J 8 bases, with 16 bases left between them. The germline V gene has CDR1 WNHNN and CDR2 SYGVQD (reference sequence). The CDR3 is 14 residues long. DNA for the CDR3: TGCGCCAGCAGACTATCTTGGACAGCGGAAAAACTGTTTTTT. Its protein product is CASRLSWTAEKLFF.

This clone showed up just a few times. V gene TRBV5-1 combines with J gene TRBJ1-2; D not certain. Germline CDR1 SGHRS, CDR2 YFSETQ. V was pared by 0 bases and J by 8 bases, with 11 bases between. There are 13 residues in the CDR3. DNA for the CDR3: TGCGCCAGCAGCTTGGGACGGTTAAGCGGCTACACCTTC. Protein product: CASSLGRLSGYTF.

J is TRBJ1-5 and V is TRBV27, with a possible D match to TRBD1 (6 bases). The germline V gene encodes CDR1 MNHEY and CDR2 SMNVEV (reference sequence). Trimming took 5 bases from V and 6 from J, leaving 11 bases between them. The CDR3 sequence is 13 residues long. The CDR3 here is CASSPLGGQPQHF. The CDR3 nucleotides read TGTGCCAGCAGTCCCTTAGGGGGTCAGCCCCAGCATTTT.

The chain uses TRBV5-4 and TRBJ2-5; 14 bases are a match to TRBD2. Germline CDR1 and CDR2: SGHNT and YYREEE (reference sequence). The CDR3 has 15 residues. With 3 bases clipped from V and 5 bases from J, the junction kept 3 bases outside the gene matches. This chain's CDR3 is CASSSGLAGVETQYF. CDR3 in DNA: TGTGCCAGCAGCTCGGGACTAGCGGGAGTGGAGACCCAGTACTTC.

The rearrangement uses TRBV7-8 and TRBJ1-5, with TRBD1 matching over 9 bases. The CDR3 extends over 15 amino acids. Germline V CDR1 and CDR2: SGHVS, FQNEAQ. Germline trimming cut 2 bases from V and 7 bases from J; bases unmatched to any gene: 6. The CDR3 nucleotides read TGTGCCAGCAGCTTAACAGGGGGCGCGAGGCAGCCCCAGCATTTT. This sequence encodes CASSLTGGARQPQHF.

CDR3: CASSLHRTSGMGETQYF. The CDR3 nucleotides are TGTGCCAGCAGCTTACATCGGACTAGCGGGATGGGAGAGACCCAGTACTTC. This chain uses TRBV7-8 with TRBJ2-5; 12 positions match TRBD2. The trim removed 2 bases at V and 4 bases at J, leaving 8 bases unmatched. This CDR3 region has 17 residues. Germline V lookup: CDR1 SGHVS, CDR2 FQNEAQ.

The chain is built from TRBV2 and TRBJ1-2; no definite D call. The CDR3 sequence is 13 residues long. The V and J ends lost 1 base and 5 bases respectively, with 8 bases between them. CDR1 and CDR2 (germline): SNHLY, FYNNEI. Here the CDR3 DNA reads TGTGCCAGCAGTGAAGATGGGAGGTATGGCTACACCTTC. Translating gives CASSEDGRYGYTF. Variable domain in full (rest from reference TRBV2 and TRBJ1-2): EPEVTQTPSHQVTQMGQEVILRCVPISNHLYFYWYRQILGQKVEFLVSFYNNEISEKSEIFDDQFSVERPDGSNFTLKIRSTKLEDSAMYFCASSEDGRYGYTFGSGTRLTVV.

The V and J genes are TRBV2 and TRBJ1-3; D call uncertain. Germline V gene sequence: CDR1 SNHLY, CDR2 FYNNEI. This CDR3 has 15 amino acids. Trimming left V 6 bases short and J 0 bases short, with 12 bases between. The CDR3 DNA is TGTGCCAGCAGGCGCATCGTAAGCTCTGGAAACACCATATATTTT. Its protein is CASRRIVSSGNTIYF.

This rearrangement joins TRBV19 to TRBJ2-2; D may be TRBD2 (5 bases). The ends were cut back, 2 bases at V and 4 bases at J, with 11 bases in the middle. CDR3 length: 15 residues. Germline lookup yields CDR1 LNHDA and CDR2 SQIVND (reference sequence). Written as DNA, the CDR3 is TGTGCCAGTAGTATAAGTAGAGGGCCCACCGGGGAGCTGTTTTTT. It is translated as CASSISRGPTGELFF. Looking up the rest from reference TRBV19 and TRBJ2-2 gives the full variable domain: DGGITQSPKYLFRKEGQNVTLSCEQNLNHDAMYWYRQDPGQGLRLIYYSQIVNDFQKGDIAEGYSVSREKKESFPLTVTSAQKNPTAFYLCASSISRGPTGELFFGEGSRLTVL.

The chain has TRBV5-4 and TRBJ2-5, with D maybe TRBD1 (8 bases). CDR3 size: 16 residues. Germline CDR1 SGHNT, CDR2 YYREEE (reference sequence). V was clipped by 4 bases and J by 1 base, with 17 bases between them. The CDR3 DNA reads TGTGCCAGCAGCCCGAAGACAGGGGAGGGCCAAGAGACCCAGTACTTC. Residues: CASSPKTGEGQETQYF.

The chain uses TRBV21-1 and TRBJ1-3; the D call TRBD1 from the table was never checked on the DNA. TRBV21-1 is an annotated pseudogene. The CDR3 is 17 residues long. The CDR3 DNA reads as TGTGCCAGCAGCTGTGTCTTATACAGGATCTCTGGAAACACCATATATTTT. Protein sequence: CASSCVLYRISGNTIYF.

The genes are TRBV9 and TRBJ2-1; 9 bases align to TRBD2. V trimming: 2 bases; J trimming: 4 bases; junction bases outside the gene matches: 7. This CDR3 contains 16 residues. Germline V gene data show CDR1 as SGDLS and CDR2 as YYNGEE. As DNA, the CDR3 is TGTGCCAGCAGCGTCACCGGGACTAGCATGTACAATGAGCAGTTCTTC. Translated: CASSVTGTSMYNEQFF. The full variable domain, rest sourced from reference TRBV9 and TRBJ2-1, is DSGVTQTPKHLITATGQRVTLRCSPRSGDLSVYWYQQSLDQGLQFLIQYYNGEERAKGNILERFSAQQFPDLHSELNLSSLELGDSALYFCASSVTGTSMYNEQFFGPGTRLTVL.

The chain links TRBV7-2 to TRBJ1-2; D remains unclear. V shed 1 base and J shed 4 bases, with 13 bases lying between them. The CDR3 runs to 15 residues. CDR1 and CDR2 from the germline V gene are SGHTA and FQGNSA. The CDR3 here is CASSLGRAGLYGYTF. The CDR3 DNA sequence: TGTGCCAGCAGCTTAGGGCGAGCAGGACTCTATGGCTACACCTTC.

The rearrangement joins TRBV12-5 to TRBJ2-2, with TRBD1 matching over 9 bases. This CDR3 comprises 16 residues. V lost 2 bases and J lost 5; bases outside the gene matches: 6. Germline-derived CDR1 and CDR2 are LGHNT and FRNRAP. CDR3 DNA sequence: TGTGCTAGTGGTTTGTGGGAACAGGGGGCAACCGGGGAGCTGTTTTTT. Translated: CASGLWEQGATGELFF.

The chain combines TRBV5-6 with TRBJ1-3; a weak D match, TRBD1 (5 bases). The germline V gene encodes CDR1 SGHDT and CDR2 YYEEEE. The germline V and J ends were trimmed by 4 bases and 3 bases, with 8 bases remaining between them. This CDR3 comprises 13 residues. The CDR3 is CASSGTVGNTIYF. CDR3 nucleotides: TGTGCCAGCAGCGGGACTGTTGGAAACACCATATATTTT.

V gene TRBV9 combines with J gene TRBJ1-6; D gene unclear. V was cut by 0 bases and J by 10 bases, with 11 bases left in between. The length of the CDR3 is 14 residues. The germline CDR1 and CDR2 sequences are SGDLS and YYNGEE. The CDR3 region is CASSVERANSPLHF. In DNA, the CDR3 is TGTGCCAGCAGCGTAGAAAGGGCAAACTCACCCCTCCACTTT.

The V gene is TRBV27, the J gene TRBJ1-1, with 7 bases identical to TRBD1. CDR3 size: 14 residues. Germline CDR1 and CDR2: MNHEY and SMNVEV (reference sequence). The ends lost 3 bases at V and 4 bases at J; junction bases unmatched: 5. The CDR3 is CASSLEGAGTEAFF. The DNA for the CDR3 is TGTGCCAGCAGTTTGGAGGGGGCGGGCACTGAAGCTTTCTTT.

V gene TRBV5-1 combines with J gene TRBJ1-4, with D possibly TRBD1 on 5 matching bases. The CDR3 totals 14 residues. Trimming pared 0 bases from V and 5 bases from J, leaving 8 bases between. Germline V CDR1 and CDR2: SGHRS, YFSETQ. The CDR3, as DNA: TGCGCCAGCAGCTTGGGACAGCCAAATGAAAAACTGTTTTTT. This encodes CASSLGQPNEKLFF. Combining the CDR3 with reference TRBV5-1 and TRBJ1-4 gives the whole variable domain KAGVTQTPRYLIKTRGQQVTLSCSPISGHRSVSWYQQTPGQGLQFLFEYFSETQRNKGNFPGRFSGRQFSNSRSEMNVSTLELGDSALYLCASSLGQPNEKLFFGSGTQLSVL.

This chain's CDR3 is CASSLASDSSAGYTF. The CDR3 DNA reads as TGCGCCAGCAGCTTGGCATCCGACAGTTCTGCTGGCTACACCTTC. The chain has TRBV5-1 and TRBJ1-2; perhaps TRBD1 as D (5 bases). The germline gives CDR1 SGHRS, CDR2 YFSETQ. This CDR3 is 15 amino acids long. Trimming left V 0 bases short and J 7 bases short, with 16 bases between.

The chain combines TRBV2 with TRBJ2-1, with 9 nucleotides matching TRBD2. V was clipped by 6 bases and J by 13 bases; unmatched bases: 10. CDR3 length: 13 amino acids. Germline loops: CDR1 SNHLY, CDR2 FYNNEI. Here the CDR3 DNA reads TGTGCCAGCAGCCTAGTCCTGCTAGCGGGACAGTTCTTC. Amino acids: CASSLVLLAGQFF.